Presented here are 14 T cell receptor beta chains from one specimen sequenced in a study of Ad26.COV2.S vaccination and SARS-CoV-2 variants. Treatment specified: roughly 20 received Ad26.COV2.S at low or high dose, single or two shots; 5 received placebo; per-sample allocation not given. Day 63 after the first vaccine or placebo injection was the time point for sampling. The repertoire was sequenced with immunoSEQ multiplex PCR; TCRdb's copy has only in-frame clones and lacks some. This repertoire shows some 400,000 clones, 70% to 90% found once; its top ten account for 1.9%. The specimen was peripheral blood, collected in a trial of Ad26.COV2.S vaccine versus placebo. All receptors derive from a person aged 18-60 years who received the Ad26.COV2.S COVID-19 vaccine or a placebo.

CDR3 region: CASRRRGGPADTQYF. Here the CDR3 DNA reads TGTGCCAGCAGACGTCGGGGGGGCCCAGCAGATACGCAGTATTTT. V gene TRBV11-3 combines with J gene TRBJ2-3; 8 nucleotides agree with TRBD2. The CDR3 runs to 15 residues. V was pared by 6 bases and J by 4 bases, with 9 bases of the junction left unmatched. Germline loops: CDR1 SGHNT, CDR2 YENEEA. The whole variable domain, filled in from reference TRBV11-3 and TRBJ2-3, reads EAGVVQSPRYKIIEKKQPVAFWCNPISGHNTLYWYLQNLGQGPELLIRYENEEAVDDSQLPKDRFSAERLKGVDSTLKIQPAELGDSAVYLCASRRRGGPADTQYFGPGTRLTVL.

This chain joins TRBV2 and TRBJ2-5; the D gene is possibly TRBD2 (5 bases). Per the germline V gene, CDR1 is SNHLY and CDR2 is FYNNEI. The CDR3 is 13 residues long. Deletions cut 6 bases from V and 5 bases from J, with 13 bases between. The DNA for the CDR3 is TGTGCCAGCAGGAGGACTGGACTGGAGACCCAGTACTTC. Translated: CASRRTGLETQYF. Complete variable domain (other parts from reference TRBV2 and TRBJ2-5): EPEVTQTPSHQVTQMGQEVILRCVPISNHLYFYWYRQILGQKVEFLVSFYNNEISEKSEIFDDQFSVERPDGSNFTLKIRSTKLEDSAMYFCASRRTGLETQYFGPGTRLLVL.

The rearrangement links TRBV27 to TRBJ2-3, with no clear D. Trimming took 4 bases from V and 5 from J, leaving 10 bases between them. The CDR3 covers 13 residues. The germline CDR1 and CDR2 sequences are MNHEY and SMNVEV (reference sequence). The CDR3 is CASSSHDRDTQYF. The CDR3 nucleotides are TGTGCCAGCAGTTCCCACGATCGAGATACGCAGTATTTT.

J is TRBJ2-4 and V is TRBV28, with TRBD2 matching over 13 bases. Germline CDR1 reads MDHEN; CDR2 reads SYDVKM. The length of the CDR3 is 16 residues. V shed 6 bases and J 2 bases; nucleotides not matched to a gene: 4. This CDR3 is CASRALAGGSKNIQYF. For the CDR3, the DNA is TGTGCCAGCAGAGCACTAGCGGGAGGGTCCAAAAACATTCAGTACTTC.

The chain is built from TRBV7-9 and TRBJ1-4; 7 bases fit TRBD1. CDR3 length equals 16 residues. Trimming at V came to 6 bases and at J to 8 bases, leaving 15 bases not matched to a gene. CDR1 SEHNR and CDR2 FQNEAQ come from the germline V gene (reference sequence). The CDR3 nucleotides read TGTGCCAGCAGTCCTCTAGAGGGGACAGTAGGAGAAAAACTGTTTTTT. Translation gives CASSPLEGTVGEKLFF.

This chain links TRBV28 with TRBJ2-7; a weak D match, TRBD2 (6 bases). Germline-derived CDR1 and CDR2 are MDHEN and SYDVKM. The CDR3 runs 16 residues. The ends were cut back, 5 bases at V and 0 bases at J, with 17 bases in the middle. As DNA, the CDR3 is TGTGCCAGCAGTAATCCAAAGCGGGTAGGCTCCTACGAGCAGTACTTC. It codes for CASSNPKRVGSYEQYF.

The J gene is TRBJ2-1, the V gene TRBV11-3, with no clear D. The CDR3 consists of 13 residues. Trimming removed 2 bases at V and 6 bases at J, with 8 bases between. Per germline, CDR1 SGHNT and CDR2 YENEEA. CDR3 sequence: CASSLSASNEQFF. CDR3 nucleotides: TGTGCCAGCAGCTTATCTGCGAGCAATGAGCAGTTCTTC.

A single count supports this clone. The rearrangement uses TRBV6-5 and TRBJ2-1; no definite D call. Trimming took off 4 bases at V and 7 bases at J, with 17 bases between the two ends. The germline V gene has CDR1 MNHEY and CDR2 SVGAGI. CDR3 length: 15 amino acids. The CDR3 loop is CASSSLVEERNEQFF. The CDR3 DNA reads as TGTGCCAGCAGTTCCCTAGTTGAAGAGAGGAATGAGCAGTTCTTC.

Within the sample, this clone is medium-sized (0.01 to 0.1%). As DNA, the CDR3 is TGTGCCAGCAGCCGCCCGACAGGGGGAGACTATGGCTACACCTTC. It specifies CASSRPTGGDYGYTF. The rearrangement uses TRBV3-1 (or the pseudogene TRBV3-2) and TRBJ1-2; 9 bases are a match to TRBD1. Looked up from germline, CDR1 is LGHDT and CDR2 is YNNKEL (reference sequence). The length of the CDR3 is 15 residues. The V gene end was trimmed by 4 bases and the J gene end by 3 bases; junction bases not matched to a gene: 6.

The genes are TRBV7-2 and TRBJ2-5; D assignment may be TRBD1 or TRBD2 (7 bases each). This CDR3 contains 13 residues. V was trimmed by 3 bases and J by 5 bases, leaving 10 bases between them. Germline CDR1 is SGHTA and CDR2 is FQGNSA. The CDR3 DNA follows: TGTGCCAGCAGCTTCCAGGGGGGGGAGACCCAGTACTTC. This encodes CASSFQGGETQYF.

The J gene is TRBJ2-5, the V gene TRBV7-3; 7 nucleotides align to TRBD1. CDR1 SGHTA and CDR2 FQGTGA come from the germline V gene. J lost 5 bases, V lost 1 base, and 16 bases had no gene match. This CDR3 contains 18 residues. In nucleotides, the CDR3 is TGTGCCAGCAGCTTAAGCGGCCCTCGGGTAGGGGGCGGCGAGACCCAGTACTTC. Protein product: CASSLSGPRVGGGETQYF. The whole variable domain, filled in from reference TRBV7-3 and TRBJ2-5, reads GAGVSQTPSNKVTEKGKYVELRCDPISGHTALYWYRQSLGQGPEFLIYFQGTGAADDSGLPNDRFFAVRPEGSVSTLKIQRTERGDSAVYLCASSLSGPRVGGGETQYFGPGTRLLVL.

CDR3 in amino acids: CASGLGQGTYEQYF. The CDR3 bases are TGTGCTAGTGGTTTGGGACAGGGGACCTACGAGCAGTACTTC. The rearrangement joins TRBV12-5 to TRBJ2-7; 8 bases fit TRBD1. Germline V gene lookup returns CDR1 LGHNT and CDR2 FRNRAP. The CDR3 covers 14 residues. After removal of 1 base from V and 2 bases from J, the junction contained 1 base not matched to a gene.

The rearrangement joins TRBV11-2 to TRBJ1-3; D is uncertain. The V gene lost 2 bases and the J gene lost 0 bases, with 5 bases spanning the gap. Germline V gene sequence: CDR1 SGHAT, CDR2 FQNNGV. The CDR3 totals 14 residues. CDR3 coding DNA: TGTGCCAGCAGCTTACACAGCTCTGGAAACACCATATATTTT. This gives the protein CASSLHSSGNTIYF.

The chain employs TRBV29-1 and TRBJ2-1; D is perhaps TRBD1 (5 bases). Trimming took 4 bases from V and 0 from J, leaving 10 bases between them. CDR1 and CDR2 from the germline V gene are SQVTM and ANQGSEA. The CDR3 is 14 residues long. CDR3 coding DNA: TGCAGCGTTGGGGGCCAGAGCTCCTACAATGAGCAGTTCTTC. Translation gives CSVGGQSSYNEQFF.